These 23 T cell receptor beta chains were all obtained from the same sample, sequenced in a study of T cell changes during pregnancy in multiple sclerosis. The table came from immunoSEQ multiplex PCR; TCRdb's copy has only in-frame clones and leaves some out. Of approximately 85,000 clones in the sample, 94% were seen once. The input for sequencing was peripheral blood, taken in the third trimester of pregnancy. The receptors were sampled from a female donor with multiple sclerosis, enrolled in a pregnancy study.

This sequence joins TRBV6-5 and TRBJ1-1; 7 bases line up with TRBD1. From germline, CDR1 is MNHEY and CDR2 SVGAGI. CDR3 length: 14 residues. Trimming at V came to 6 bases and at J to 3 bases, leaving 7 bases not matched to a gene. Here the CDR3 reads CASSLTGTDTEAFF. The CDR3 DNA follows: TGTGCCAGCAGCCTTACCGGGACAGACACTGAAGCTTTCTTT.

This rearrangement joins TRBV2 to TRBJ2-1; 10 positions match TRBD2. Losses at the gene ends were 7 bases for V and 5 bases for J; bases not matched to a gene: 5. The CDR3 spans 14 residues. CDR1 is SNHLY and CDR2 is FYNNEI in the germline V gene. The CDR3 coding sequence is TGTGCCAGCAACATAGCGGGGGGACACAATGAGCAGTTCTTC. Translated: CASNIAGGHNEQFF.

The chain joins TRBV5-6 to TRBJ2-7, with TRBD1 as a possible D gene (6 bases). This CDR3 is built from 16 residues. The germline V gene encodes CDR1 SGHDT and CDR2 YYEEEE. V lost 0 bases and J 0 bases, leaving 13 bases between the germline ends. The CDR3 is CASSLVWGTSSYEQYF. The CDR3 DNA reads TGTGCCAGCAGCTTGGTTTGGGGGACAAGCTCCTACGAGCAGTACTTC.

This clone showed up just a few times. CDR3 bases: TGTGCCAGCAGCACTACAGGAGTTGGCGGTTCACCCCTCCACTTT. This gives the protein CASSTTGVGGSPLHF. V is TRBV11-1 and J is TRBJ1-6, with TRBD1 as a possible D gene (5 bases). The CDR3 contains 15 residues. V was cut by 5 bases and J by 9 bases, with 17 bases left in between. Germline-derived CDR1 and CDR2 are SGHAT and FQDESV (reference sequence).

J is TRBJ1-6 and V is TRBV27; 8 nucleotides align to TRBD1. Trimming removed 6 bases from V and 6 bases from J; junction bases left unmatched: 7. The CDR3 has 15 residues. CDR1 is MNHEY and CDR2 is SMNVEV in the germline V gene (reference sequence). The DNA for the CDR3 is TGTGCCAGCAGAGGTGCAGGGGGCCTTAATTCACCCCTCCACTTT. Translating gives CASRGAGGLNSPLHF.

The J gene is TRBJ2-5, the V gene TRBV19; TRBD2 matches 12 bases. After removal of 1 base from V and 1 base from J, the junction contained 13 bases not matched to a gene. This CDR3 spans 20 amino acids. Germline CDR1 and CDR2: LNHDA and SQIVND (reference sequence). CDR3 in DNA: TGTGCCAGTAGTATAGGTCCCAAAACGACTAGCGGGGGAGTCCAAGAGACCCAGTACTTC. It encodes CASSIGPKTTSGGVQETQYF.

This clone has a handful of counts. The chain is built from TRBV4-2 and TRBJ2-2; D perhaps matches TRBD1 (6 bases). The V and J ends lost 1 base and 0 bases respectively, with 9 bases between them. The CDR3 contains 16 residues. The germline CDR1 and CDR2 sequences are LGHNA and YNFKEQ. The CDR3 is CASSQGNRANTGELFF. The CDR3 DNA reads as TGTGCCAGCAGCCAAGGGAACAGGGCGAACACCGGGGAGCTGTTTTTT.

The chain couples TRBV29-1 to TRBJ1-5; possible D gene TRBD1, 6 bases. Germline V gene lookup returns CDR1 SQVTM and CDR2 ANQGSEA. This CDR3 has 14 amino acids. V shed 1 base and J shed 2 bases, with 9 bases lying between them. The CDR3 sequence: CSVEGTEGNQPQHF. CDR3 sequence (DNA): TGCAGCGTTGAAGGGACAGAGGGCAATCAGCCCCAGCATTTT.

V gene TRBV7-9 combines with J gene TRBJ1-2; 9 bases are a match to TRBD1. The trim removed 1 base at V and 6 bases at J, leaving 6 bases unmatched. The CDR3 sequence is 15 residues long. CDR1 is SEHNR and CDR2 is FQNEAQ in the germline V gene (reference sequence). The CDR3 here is CASSLGDRAFNGYTF. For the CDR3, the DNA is TGTGCCAGCAGCTTAGGGGACAGGGCTTTCAATGGCTACACCTTC.

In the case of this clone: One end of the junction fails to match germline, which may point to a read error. The CDR3 is CASSSDYFQETQYF. Written as DNA, the CDR3 is TGTGCTAGCAGCTCGGACTATTTCCAAGAGACCCAGTACTTC. The chain carries TRBV7-7 and TRBJ2-5, with a weak D call TRBD2 (6 bases). Germline V lookup: CDR1 SSHAT, CDR2 FNYEAQ (reference sequence). This CDR3 comprises 14 residues.

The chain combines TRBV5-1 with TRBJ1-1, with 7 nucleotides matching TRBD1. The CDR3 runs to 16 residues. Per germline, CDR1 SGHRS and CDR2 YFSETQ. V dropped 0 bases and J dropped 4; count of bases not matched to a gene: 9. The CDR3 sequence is CASSLGRGVETTEAFF. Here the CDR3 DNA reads TGCGCCAGCAGCTTGGGCAGGGGGGTAGAGACCACTGAAGCTTTCTTT.

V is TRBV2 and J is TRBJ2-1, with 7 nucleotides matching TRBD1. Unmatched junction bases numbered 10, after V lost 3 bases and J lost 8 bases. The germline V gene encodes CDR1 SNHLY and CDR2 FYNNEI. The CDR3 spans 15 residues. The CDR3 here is CASSDGQVNLDEQFF. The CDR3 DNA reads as TGTGCCAGCAGTGATGGACAGGTAAATCTTGATGAGCAGTTCTTC.

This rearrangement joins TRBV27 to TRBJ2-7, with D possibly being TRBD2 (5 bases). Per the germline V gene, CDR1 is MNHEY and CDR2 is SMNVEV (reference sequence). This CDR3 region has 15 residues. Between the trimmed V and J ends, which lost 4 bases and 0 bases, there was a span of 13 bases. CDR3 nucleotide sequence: TGTGCCAGCAGTTCAGGACTGTTGTTCTCCTACGAGCAGTACTTC. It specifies CASSSGLLFSYEQYF.

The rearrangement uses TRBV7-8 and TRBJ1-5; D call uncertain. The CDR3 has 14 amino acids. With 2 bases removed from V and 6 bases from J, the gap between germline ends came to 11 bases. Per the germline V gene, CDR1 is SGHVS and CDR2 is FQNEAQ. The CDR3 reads CASSLRGRVQPQHF. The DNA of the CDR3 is TGTGCCAGCAGCTTAAGAGGTCGGGTTCAGCCCCAGCATTTT.

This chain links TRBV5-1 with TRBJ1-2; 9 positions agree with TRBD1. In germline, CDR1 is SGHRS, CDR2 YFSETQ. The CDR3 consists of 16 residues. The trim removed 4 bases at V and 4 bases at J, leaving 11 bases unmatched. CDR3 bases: TGCGCCAGCAGCCCCGGAGAAACAGGGGGCATCTATGGCTACACCTTC. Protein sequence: CASSPGETGGIYGYTF.

The CDR3 region has the DNA TGTGCCCACAGGGGGGGCACAGATACGCAGTATTTT. Translating it yields CAHRGGTDTQYF. The V gene is TRBV6-6, the J gene TRBJ2-3; the match to TRBD1 covers 8 bases. The CDR3 sequence is 12 residues long. CDR1 and CDR2 from the germline V gene are MNHNY and SVGAGI (reference sequence). Trimming cost V 11 bases and J 1 base; bases outside gene matches: 2.

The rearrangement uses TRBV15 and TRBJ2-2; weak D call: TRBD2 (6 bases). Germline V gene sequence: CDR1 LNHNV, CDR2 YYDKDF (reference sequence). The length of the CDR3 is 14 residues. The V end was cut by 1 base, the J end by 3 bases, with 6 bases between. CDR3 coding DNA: TGTGCCACCAGCAGAGCGGGGGACACCGGGGAGCTGTTTTTT. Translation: CATSRAGDTGELFF.

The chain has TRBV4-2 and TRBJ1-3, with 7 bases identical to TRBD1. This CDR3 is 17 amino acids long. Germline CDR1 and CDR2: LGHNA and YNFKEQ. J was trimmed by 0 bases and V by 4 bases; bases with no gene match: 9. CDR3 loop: CASSLVIRTGSGNTIYF. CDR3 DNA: TGTGCCAGCAGCCTGGTGATCAGGACAGGCTCTGGAAACACCATATATTTT.

CDR3 sequence (DNA): TGTGCCAGCAGTCCCTACCCAGGGGCTAACATTCAGTACTTC. This codes for CASSPYPGANIQYF. This chain uses TRBV25-1 with TRBJ2-4; a possible D gene is TRBD1 (6 bases). V was pared by 5 bases and J by 7 bases, with 15 bases between. This CDR3 has 14 residues. Germline V gene lookup returns CDR1 MGHDK and CDR2 SYGVNS.

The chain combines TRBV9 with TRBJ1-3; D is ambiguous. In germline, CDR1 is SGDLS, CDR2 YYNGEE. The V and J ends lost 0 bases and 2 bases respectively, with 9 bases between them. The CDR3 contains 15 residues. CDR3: CASSVDGFAGNTIYF. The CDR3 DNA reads TGTGCCAGCAGCGTAGACGGTTTTGCTGGAAACACCATATATTTT.

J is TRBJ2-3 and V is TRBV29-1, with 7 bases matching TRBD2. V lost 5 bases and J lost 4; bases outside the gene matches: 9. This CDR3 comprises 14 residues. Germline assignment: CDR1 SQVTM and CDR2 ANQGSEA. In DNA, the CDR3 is TGCAGCGTTCCTCGGGGGGAGACCCCAGATACGCAGTATTTT. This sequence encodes CSVPRGETPDTQYF.

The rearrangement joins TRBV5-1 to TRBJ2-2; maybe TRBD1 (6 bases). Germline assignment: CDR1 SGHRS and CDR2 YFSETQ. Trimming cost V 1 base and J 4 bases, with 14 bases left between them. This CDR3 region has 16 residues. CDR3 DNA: TGCGCCAGCAGCTTGTGGTACAGGGACCCCACCGGGGAGCTGTTTTTT. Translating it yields CASSLWYRDPTGELFF.

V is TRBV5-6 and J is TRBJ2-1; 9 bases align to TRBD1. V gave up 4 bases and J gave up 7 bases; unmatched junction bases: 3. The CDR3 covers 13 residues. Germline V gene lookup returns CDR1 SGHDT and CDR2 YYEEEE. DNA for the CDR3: TGTGCCAGCAGCGGGACAGGGCTAAATGAGCAGTTCTTC. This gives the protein CASSGTGLNEQFF. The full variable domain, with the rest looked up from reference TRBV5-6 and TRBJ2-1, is DAGVTQSPTHLIKTRGQQVTLRCSPKSGHDTVSWYQQALGQGPQFIFQYYEEEERQRGNFPDRFSGHQFPNYSSELNVNALLLGDSALYLCASSGTGLNEQFFGPGTRLTVL.